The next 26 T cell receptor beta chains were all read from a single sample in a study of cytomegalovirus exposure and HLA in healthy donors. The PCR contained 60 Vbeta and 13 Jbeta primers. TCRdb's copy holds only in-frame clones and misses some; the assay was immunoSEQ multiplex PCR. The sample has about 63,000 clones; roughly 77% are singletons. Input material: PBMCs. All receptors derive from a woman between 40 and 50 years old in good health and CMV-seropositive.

CDR3 nucleotide sequence: TGTGCCAGCAGCGCCCGAGTTCAGCGCCGAATCGAACGCAATCAGCCCCAGCATTTT. Translated, it gives CASSARVQRRIERNQPQHF. The rearrangement links TRBV9 to TRBJ1-5, with D uncertain. The germline gives CDR1 SGDLS, CDR2 YYNGEE. This CDR3 comprises 19 residues. Trimming took 3 bases from V and 2 from J, leaving 24 bases between them.

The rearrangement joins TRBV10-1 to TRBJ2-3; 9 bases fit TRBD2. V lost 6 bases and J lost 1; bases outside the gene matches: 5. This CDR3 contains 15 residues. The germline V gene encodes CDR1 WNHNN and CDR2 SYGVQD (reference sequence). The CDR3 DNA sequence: TGCGCCAGCAGCCCCGCTAGCGGGGGCACAGATACGCAGTATTTT. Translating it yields CASSPASGGTDTQYF.

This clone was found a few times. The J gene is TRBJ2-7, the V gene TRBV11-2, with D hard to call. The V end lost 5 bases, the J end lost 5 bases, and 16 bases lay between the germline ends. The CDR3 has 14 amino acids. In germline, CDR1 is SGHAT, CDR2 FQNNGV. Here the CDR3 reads CASSRPFGENEQYF. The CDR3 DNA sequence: TGTGCCAGCAGCCGCCCCTTTGGAGAAAACGAGCAGTACTTC.

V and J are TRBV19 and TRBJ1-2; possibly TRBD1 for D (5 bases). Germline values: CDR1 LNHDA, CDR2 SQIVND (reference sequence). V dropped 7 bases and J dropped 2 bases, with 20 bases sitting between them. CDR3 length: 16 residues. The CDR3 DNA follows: TGTGCCAGTATAGCGCGCGGAGGGGCGTACAACTATGGCTACACCTTC. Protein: CASIARGGAYNYGYTF.

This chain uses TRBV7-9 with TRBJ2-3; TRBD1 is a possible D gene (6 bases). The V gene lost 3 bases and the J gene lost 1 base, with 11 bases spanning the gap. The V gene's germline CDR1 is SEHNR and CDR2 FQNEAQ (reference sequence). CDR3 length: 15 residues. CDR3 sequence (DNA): TGTGCCAGCAGCTTTGGGGCAGGGGGCACAGATACGCAGTATTTT. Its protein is CASSFGAGGTDTQYF.

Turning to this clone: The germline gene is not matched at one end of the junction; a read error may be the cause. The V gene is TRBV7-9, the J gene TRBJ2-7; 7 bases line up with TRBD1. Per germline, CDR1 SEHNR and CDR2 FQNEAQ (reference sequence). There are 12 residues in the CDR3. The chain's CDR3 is CSSSQTGNEQYF. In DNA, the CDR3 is TGTTCCAGCAGCCAGACAGGGAACGAGCAGTACTTC.

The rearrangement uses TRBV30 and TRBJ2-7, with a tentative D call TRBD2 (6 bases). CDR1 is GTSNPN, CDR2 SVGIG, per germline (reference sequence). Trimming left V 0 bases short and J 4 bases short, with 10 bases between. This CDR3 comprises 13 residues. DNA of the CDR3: TGTGCCTGGAGTGTAAGTGGAGGGTACGAGCAGTACTTC. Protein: CAWSVSGGYEQYF.

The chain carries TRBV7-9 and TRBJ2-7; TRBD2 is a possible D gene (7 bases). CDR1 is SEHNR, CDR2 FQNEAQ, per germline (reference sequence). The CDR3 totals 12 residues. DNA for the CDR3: TGTTCCGGCAGCGGGGACAACTACGAGCAGTACTTC. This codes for CSGSGDNYEQYF.

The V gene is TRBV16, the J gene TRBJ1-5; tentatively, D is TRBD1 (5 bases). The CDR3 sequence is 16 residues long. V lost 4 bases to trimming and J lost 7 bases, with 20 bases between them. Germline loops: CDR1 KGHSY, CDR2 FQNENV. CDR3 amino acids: CASSLQPPRGIQPQHF. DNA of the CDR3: TGTGCCAGCAGCCTTCAACCACCCCGGGGGATCCAGCCCCAGCATTTT.

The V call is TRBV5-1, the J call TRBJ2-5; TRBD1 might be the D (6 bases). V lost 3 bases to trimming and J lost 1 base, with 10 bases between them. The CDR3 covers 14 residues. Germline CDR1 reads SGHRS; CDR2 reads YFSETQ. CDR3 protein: CASSSGEFQETQYF. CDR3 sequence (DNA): TGCGCCAGCAGCTCAGGGGAGTTCCAAGAGACCCAGTACTTC.

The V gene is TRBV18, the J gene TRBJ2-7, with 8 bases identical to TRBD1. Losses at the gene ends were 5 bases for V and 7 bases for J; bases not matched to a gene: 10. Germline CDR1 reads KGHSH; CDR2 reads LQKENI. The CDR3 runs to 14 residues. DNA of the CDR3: TGTGCCAGCTCAGCGGGACAGGCGTCGGGGGAGCAGTACTTC. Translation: CASSAGQASGEQYF.

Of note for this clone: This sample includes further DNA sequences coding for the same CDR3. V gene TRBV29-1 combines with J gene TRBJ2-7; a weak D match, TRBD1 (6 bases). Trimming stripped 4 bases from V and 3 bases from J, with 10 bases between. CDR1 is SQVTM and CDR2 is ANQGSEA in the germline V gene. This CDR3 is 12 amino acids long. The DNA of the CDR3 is TGCAGCGTTGGTGGGGGCAGCTACGAGCAGTACTTC. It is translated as CSVGGGSYEQYF.

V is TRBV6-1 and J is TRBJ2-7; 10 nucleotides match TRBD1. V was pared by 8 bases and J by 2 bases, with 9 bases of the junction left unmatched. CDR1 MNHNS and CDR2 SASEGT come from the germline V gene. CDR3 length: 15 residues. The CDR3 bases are TGTGCCAGCGCTCAAACCGGGACAGGGGCCTACGAGCAGTACTTC. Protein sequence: CASAQTGTGAYEQYF.

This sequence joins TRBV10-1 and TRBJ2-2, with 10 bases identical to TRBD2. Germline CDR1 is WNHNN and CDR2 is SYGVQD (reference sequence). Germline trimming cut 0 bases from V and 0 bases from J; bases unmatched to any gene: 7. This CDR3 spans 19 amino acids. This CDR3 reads CASSESLVAGGTNTGELFF. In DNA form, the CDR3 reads TGCGCCAGCAGTGAGTCGTTGGTAGCGGGGGGTACGAACACCGGGGAGCTGTTTTTT.

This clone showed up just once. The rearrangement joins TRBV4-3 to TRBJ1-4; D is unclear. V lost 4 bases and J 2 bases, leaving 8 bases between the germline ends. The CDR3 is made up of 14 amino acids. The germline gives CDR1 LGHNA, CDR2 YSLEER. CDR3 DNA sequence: TGCGCCAGCAGCCTGGGGAGTACTAATGAAAAACTGTTTTTT. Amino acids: CASSLGSTNEKLFF.

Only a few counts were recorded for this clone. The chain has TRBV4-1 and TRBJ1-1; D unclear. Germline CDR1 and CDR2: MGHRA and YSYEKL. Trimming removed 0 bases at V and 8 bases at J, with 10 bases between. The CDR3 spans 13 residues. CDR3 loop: CASSQDREGEAFF. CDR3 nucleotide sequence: TGCGCCAGCAGCCAAGATCGGGAAGGCGAAGCTTTCTTT.

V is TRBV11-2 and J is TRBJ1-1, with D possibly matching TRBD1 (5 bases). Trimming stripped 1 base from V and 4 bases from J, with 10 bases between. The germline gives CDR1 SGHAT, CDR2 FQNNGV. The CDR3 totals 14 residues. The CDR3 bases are TGTGCCAGCAGCTTAGGCGTCAGGGTCACTGAAGCTTTCTTT. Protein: CASSLGVRVTEAFF.

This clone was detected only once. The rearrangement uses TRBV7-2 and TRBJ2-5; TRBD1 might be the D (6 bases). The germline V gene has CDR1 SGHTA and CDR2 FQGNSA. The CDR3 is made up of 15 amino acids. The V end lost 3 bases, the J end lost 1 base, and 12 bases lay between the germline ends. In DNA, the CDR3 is TGTGCCAGCAGCTTGGGGGCGGCCCCCCAAGAGACCCAGTACTTC. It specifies CASSLGAAPQETQYF.

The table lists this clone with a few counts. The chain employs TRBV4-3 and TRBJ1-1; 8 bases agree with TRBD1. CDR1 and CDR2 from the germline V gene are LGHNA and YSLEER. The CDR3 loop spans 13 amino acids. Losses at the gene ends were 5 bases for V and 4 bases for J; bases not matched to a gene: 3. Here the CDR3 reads CASSYTGGTEAFF. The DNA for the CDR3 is TGCGCCAGCAGCTATACAGGGGGCACTGAAGCTTTCTTT.

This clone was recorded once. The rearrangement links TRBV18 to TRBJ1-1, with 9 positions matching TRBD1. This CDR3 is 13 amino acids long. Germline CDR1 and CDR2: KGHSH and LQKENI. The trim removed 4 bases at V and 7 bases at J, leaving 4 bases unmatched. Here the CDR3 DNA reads TGTGCCAGCTCACGGGACAGGGACTATGAAGCTTTCTTT. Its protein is CASSRDRDYEAFF.

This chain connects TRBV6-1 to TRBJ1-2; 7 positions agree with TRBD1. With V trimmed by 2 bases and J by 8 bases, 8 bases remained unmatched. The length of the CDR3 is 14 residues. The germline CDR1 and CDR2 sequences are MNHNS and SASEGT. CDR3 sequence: CASSEWSGGGGYTF. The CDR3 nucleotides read TGTGCCAGCAGTGAATGGTCAGGGGGTGGCGGCTACACCTTC.

The CDR3 protein is CASSLAPGANEKLFF. The CDR3 nucleotides read TGCGCCAGCAGTCTCGCCCCAGGGGCTAATGAAAAACTGTTTTTT. This chain links TRBV4-1 with TRBJ1-4, with D possibly TRBD1 on 6 matching bases. Per the germline V gene, CDR1 is MGHRA and CDR2 is YSYEKL. The CDR3 is 15 residues long. Trimming shortened V by 6 bases and J by 3 bases, and 14 bases separated the two germline ends.

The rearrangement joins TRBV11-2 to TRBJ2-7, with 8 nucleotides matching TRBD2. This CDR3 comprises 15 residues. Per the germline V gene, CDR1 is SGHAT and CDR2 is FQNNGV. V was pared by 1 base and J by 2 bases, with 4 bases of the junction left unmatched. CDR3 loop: CASSLVGGGPYEQYF. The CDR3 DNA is TGTGCCAGCAGCTTAGTAGGCGGGGGGCCCTACGAGCAGTACTTC.

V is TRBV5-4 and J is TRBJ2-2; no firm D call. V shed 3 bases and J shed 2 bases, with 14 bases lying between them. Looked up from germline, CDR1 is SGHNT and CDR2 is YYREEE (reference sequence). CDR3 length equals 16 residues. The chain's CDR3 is CASSSRSPGNTGELFF. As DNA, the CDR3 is TGTGCCAGCAGCTCCCGGTCTCCGGGTAACACCGGGGAGCTGTTTTTT.

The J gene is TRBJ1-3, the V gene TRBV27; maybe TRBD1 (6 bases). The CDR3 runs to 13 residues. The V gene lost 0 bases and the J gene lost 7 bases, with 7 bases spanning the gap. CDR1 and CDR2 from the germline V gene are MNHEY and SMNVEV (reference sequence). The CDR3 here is CASSLSRGNTIYF. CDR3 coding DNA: TGTGCCAGCAGTTTATCGAGGGGGAACACCATATATTTT.

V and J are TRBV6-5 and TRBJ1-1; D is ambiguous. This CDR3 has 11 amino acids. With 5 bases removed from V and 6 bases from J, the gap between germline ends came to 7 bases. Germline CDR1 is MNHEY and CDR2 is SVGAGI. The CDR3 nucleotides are TGTGCCAGCAGTAGCAGGTCTGAAGCTTTCTTT. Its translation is CASSSRSEAFF.